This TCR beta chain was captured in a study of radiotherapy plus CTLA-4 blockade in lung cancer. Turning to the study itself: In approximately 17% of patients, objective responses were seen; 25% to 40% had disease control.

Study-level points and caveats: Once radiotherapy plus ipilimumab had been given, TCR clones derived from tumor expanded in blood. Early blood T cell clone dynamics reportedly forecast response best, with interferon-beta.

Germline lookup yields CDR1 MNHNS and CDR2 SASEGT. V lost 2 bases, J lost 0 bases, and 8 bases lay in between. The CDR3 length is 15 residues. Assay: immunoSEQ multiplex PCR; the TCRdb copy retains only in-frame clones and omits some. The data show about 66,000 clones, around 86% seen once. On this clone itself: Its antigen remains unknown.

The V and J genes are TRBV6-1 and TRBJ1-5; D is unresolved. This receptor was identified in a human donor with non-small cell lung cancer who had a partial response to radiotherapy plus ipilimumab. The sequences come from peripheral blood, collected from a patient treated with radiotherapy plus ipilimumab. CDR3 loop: CASSEIPGSNQPQHF. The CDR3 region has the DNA TGTGCCAGCAGTGAAATTCCAGGTAGCAATCAGCCCCAGCATTTT.